This T cell receptor beta chain comes out of a study of blood T cell repertoires in COVID-19. Method: immunoSEQ multiplex PCR; TCRdb's copy keeps in-frame clones and lacks some. Of over 130,000 clones listed, approximately 80% were seen once; the top ten hold more than 3.5%. This receptor was identified in a woman of 80 years or more with active or convalescent COVID-19. What was sequenced was peripheral blood.

CDR3 loop: CASSSSVGRANNSPLHF. As DNA, the CDR3 is TGTGCCAGCAGTTCTTCCGTTGGCAGGGCCAATAATTCACCCCTCCACTTT. V and J are TRBV28 and TRBJ1-6; tentatively, D is TRBD1 (5 bases). This CDR3 comprises 17 residues. Germline V gene lookup returns CDR1 MDHEN and CDR2 SYDVKM. V was trimmed by 4 bases and J by 5 bases, leaving 18 bases between them.